This record looks at one TCR beta chain sequence and its context. Germline V lookup: CDR1 SGHTS, CDR2 YDEGEE. The CDR3 runs to 13 residues. Trimming cost V 3 bases and J 6 bases, with 12 bases left between them. This record belongs to a study of T cell changes during pregnancy in multiple sclerosis. Sequencing was performed with immunoSEQ multiplex PCR; in TCRdb, only in-frame clones are kept and a portion is missing. The sample contains tens of thousands of clones, about 90% of which appear only once. This TCR came from a female donor with multiple sclerosis, enrolled in a pregnancy study. Sample: CD8+ T cells from peripheral blood mononuclear cells, taken in the third trimester of pregnancy. The chain carries TRBV5-8 and TRBJ1-1; no reliable D call. This chain's CDR3 is CASSSEGRPEAFF. DNA for the CDR3: TGTGCCAGCAGCTCCGAGGGTCGCCCTGAAGCTTTCTTT. Full variable domain (missing parts from reference TRBV5-8 and TRBJ1-1): EAGVTQSPTHLIKTRGQQATLRCSPISGHTSVYWYQQALGLGLQFLLWYDEGEERNRGNFPPRFSGRQFPNYSSELNVNALELEDSALYLCASSSEGRPEAFFGQGTRLTVV.